Here is one TCR beta chain with its context. No antigen is known for it. This record comes from a study of T cell responses to AZD1222 COVID-19 vaccine. CDR3 length: 14 residues. Germline values: CDR1 LNHDA, CDR2 SQIVND (reference sequence). V lost 6 bases, J lost 14 bases, and 16 bases stayed unmatched. Notes on the study in general: Donors were largely white British and mainly female; clonal diversity was possibly underestimated. Spike-specific TCR breadth and depth went up after people got two AZD1222 doses. Unmutated variant regions reportedly attract nearly half of all spike-specific TCRs.

Sequencing used immunoSEQ multiplex PCR; TCRdb keeps in-frame clones, though not all of them. The sample contains over 70,000 clones, over 75% of which appear only once. The chain uses TRBV19 and TRBJ1-1; 9 bases align to TRBD1. The receptor's source is an adult in good health. Sequenced here: peripheral blood, sampled on day 0 of AZD1222 vaccination. The CDR3 reads CASSPQGALNIGFF. The CDR3 region has the DNA TGTGCCAGTAGCCCACAGGGGGCGTTGAACATAGGCTTCTTT. Using reference TRBV19 and TRBJ1-1 for the parts outside the CDR3, the full variable domain is DGGITQSPKYLFRKEGQNVTLSCEQNLNHDAMYWYRQDPGQGLRLIYYSQIVNDFQKGDIAEGYSVSREKKESFPLTVTSAQKNPTAFYLCASSPQGALNIGFFGQGTRLTVV.